This TCR beta chain emerged from a study of identical twins. Trimming shortened V by 2 bases and J by 1 base, and 17 bases separated the two germline ends. CDR1 and CDR2 from the germline V gene are MNHEY and SMNVEV (reference sequence). CDR3 length: 18 residues. A single record per CDR3 protein comes from TCRdb applying MiXCR to the 5' RACE reads. The data contain hundreds of thousands of distinct CDR3 sequences, less than 10% of them singletons. The sample was also reused in another study, on yellow fever vaccine responses in identical twins.

The material sequenced was PBMCs. The V gene is TRBV27, the J gene TRBJ2-2, with D possibly matching TRBD2 (6 bases). The receptor comes from a woman aged 18 to 35 in good health. The CDR3 spells CASSLANLEGRNTGELFF. CDR3 bases: TGTGCCAGCAGTTTAGCTAATCTGGAGGGGAGGAACACCGGGGAGCTGTTTTTT.